A single sample is the source of the 18 T cell receptor beta chains below, sequenced in a study of prognosis after radiotherapy for stage I lung cancer. TCR beta CDR3 amplification from genomic DNA was performed by two-round multiplex PCR. Gene-specific primers for each TRBV and TRBJ gene drove first-round PCR. Via MiXCR, TCRdb re-called the multiplex PCR reads, giving one row per CDR3 protein. The top ten hold 62% of the sample, which has some 24,000 distinct CDR3 sequences, roughly 34% seen once. The sample in question was PBMCs, obtained before or after stereotactic body radiation therapy (not recorded which). The receptors originated from a donor over 45 with non-small cell lung cancer.

As to this clonotype: A much more abundant neighbour one base away suggests this may be a read error. The chain is built from TRBV20-1 and TRBJ2-1, with 8 bases lining up with TRBD2. CDR3 length equals 11 residues. J lost 13 bases, V lost 3 bases, and 5 bases had no gene match. Per germline, CDR1 DFQATT and CDR2 SNEGSKA (reference sequence). This CDR3 is CSASGREVQFF. The CDR3, as DNA: TGCAGTGCTAGTGGGCGGGAGGTCCAGTTCTTC.

The chain employs TRBV6-1 and TRBJ1-5; no firm D call. Germline CDR1 and CDR2: MNHNS and SASEGT. This CDR3 has 13 residues. With 10 bases removed from V and 6 bases from J, the gap between germline ends came to 16 bases. The CDR3 nucleotides are TGTGCCACCATGGTGTGGCTCGGTCAGCCCCAGCATTTT. It translates to CATMVWLGQPQHF.

This chain uses TRBV5-1 with TRBJ1-2, with 7 nucleotides matching TRBD1. The trim removed 4 bases at V and 4 bases at J, leaving 16 bases unmatched. The germline V gene encodes CDR1 SGHRS and CDR2 YFSETQ. CDR3 length: 17 residues. This CDR3 reads CASSMTTDRAKGYGYTF. The DNA of the CDR3 is TGCGCCAGCAGCATGACAACTGACAGGGCGAAGGGCTATGGCTACACCTTC.

This clonotype was counted many times. The rearrangement joins TRBV7-9 to TRBJ1-1, with D maybe TRBD1 (5 bases). The CDR3 is 13 amino acids. Germline loops: CDR1 SEHNR, CDR2 FQNEAQ (reference sequence). Trimming stripped 11 bases from V and 5 bases from J, with 18 bases between. DNA for the CDR3: TGTGCCGAGGTGGGGGACGGGCAAACTGAAGCTTTCTTT. It codes for CAEVGDGQTEAFF.

A note on this clonotype: One base away lies a much larger clone, so this may be a sequencing read error. V usage is TRBV3-1 and J usage is TRBJ2-5, with D maybe TRBD2 (6 bases). CDR1 and CDR2 from the germline V gene are LGHDT and YNNKEL (reference sequence). CDR3 size: 14 residues. Here the CDR3 reads CTSTVAGYQETQYF. Here the CDR3 DNA reads TGTACCAGCACCGTTGCGGGGTACCAAGAGACCCAGTACTTC.

This clonotype was seen ten or more times. V and J are TRBV20-1 and TRBJ2-7, with D tentatively TRBD1 or TRBD2 (5 bases each). The length of the CDR3 is 13 residues. V lost 6 bases to trimming and J lost 1 base, with 13 bases between them. Germline CDR1 reads DFQATT; CDR2 reads SNEGSKA (reference sequence). CDR3 in DNA: TGCAGTGCCTGGGACGGAGTGTCCTACGAGCAGTACTTC. This encodes CSAWDGVSYEQYF.

A note on this clonotype: A junction end diverges from the germline sequence, so it may reflect a read error. The V gene is TRBV6-2 or TRBV6-3, the J gene TRBJ2-1, with a possible D match to TRBD1 (5 bases). The CDR3 sequence is 14 residues long. Germline CDR1 MNHEY, CDR2 SVGEGT. The chain's CDR3 is CASSYLLTDNEQLF. The CDR3 coding sequence is TGTGCCAGCAGTTACCTGTTGACAGACAATGAGCAGCTTTTC.

In regard to this clonotype: The junction differs from germline at one of its ends, possibly a read error. The J gene is TRBJ2-1, the V gene TRBV24-1; 10 nucleotides match TRBD1. Germline CDR1 reads KGHDR; CDR2 reads SFDVKD. The CDR3 has 16 residues. The CDR3 loop reads CATSDSTGTGDHEKFF. The CDR3 DNA reads as TGTGCCACCAGTGATAGTACCGGGACAGGGGACCATGAGAAGTTCTTC.

Note on this clonotype: A single base is all that separates this from a far larger clone, so a read error is likely. The rearrangement uses TRBV7-9 and TRBJ2-1; D is possibly TRBD1 or TRBD2 (5 bases each). Looked up from germline, CDR1 is SEHNR and CDR2 is FQNEAQ (reference sequence). CDR3 size: 14 residues. With 3 bases removed from V and 8 bases from J, the gap between germline ends came to 14 bases. The CDR3 sequence is CASSLGPVGDEQFF. The CDR3 coding sequence is TGTGCCAGCAGCTTGGGACCCGTAGGCGATGAGCAGTTCTTC.

Concerning this clonotype: This likely came from a read error, as a far larger clone is one base away. The chain employs TRBV6-7 and TRBJ2-3; 10 nucleotides match TRBD2. TRBV6-7 is an open reading frame, and its role is uncertain. The CDR3 has 17 residues. The CDR3 spells CVTSWLAGEGGTDTQYF. CDR3 DNA sequence: TGTGTCACCTCGTGGCTAGCGGGAGAGGGAGGCACAGATACGCAGTATTTT.

This clonotype was recorded at least ten times. Here the CDR3 reads CASSFLGVSGETQYF. The CDR3 DNA reads as TGTGCCAGCAGCTTTTTGGGAGTGAGTGGAGAGACCCAGTACTTC. The chain recombines TRBV7-2 with TRBJ2-5; D might be TRBD2 (5 bases). From germline, CDR1 is SGHTA and CDR2 FQGNSA. Trimming left V 3 bases short and J 4 bases short, with 15 bases between. The CDR3 extends over 15 amino acids.

In its sample, this clonotype was seen many times. The gene calls are TRBV7-2 and TRBJ2-2; 7 bases fit TRBD2. The CDR3 is made up of 16 amino acids. Per the germline V gene, CDR1 is SGHTA and CDR2 is FQGNSA. Germline trimming cut 5 bases from V and 6 bases from J; bases unmatched to any gene: 12. Here the CDR3 DNA reads TGTGCCAGCAGCCAGAGTATGGCGGGAGTATCCGGGGAGCTGTTTTTT. This translates into CASSQSMAGVSGELFF.

As for this clonotype: Just one base apart from a much larger clone, this may be a read error. The rearrangement links TRBV6-2 or TRBV6-3 to TRBJ1-1; 9 bases agree with TRBD1. The CDR3 is made up of 15 amino acids. Germline V CDR1 and CDR2: MNHEY, SVGEGT. CDR3 loop: CAISHRGQGGPEAFF. DNA of the CDR3: TGTGCCATCAGTCACAGGGGACAGGGAGGGCCTGAAGCTTTCTTT.

The rearrangement links TRBV20-1 to TRBJ1-2; TRBD1 agrees at 8 bases. CDR3 length: 12 residues. J gave up 7 bases and V 4 bases, and 5 bases lay outside the gene matches. Germline V gene data show CDR1 as DFQATT and CDR2 as SNEGSKA (reference sequence). CDR3 in amino acids: CSAKQGVRGYTF. The CDR3 DNA sequence: TGCAGTGCTAAACAGGGGGTGCGTGGCTACACCTTC.

The V gene is TRBV12-3 or TRBV12-4, the J gene TRBJ2-1, with D tentatively TRBD1 (6 bases). The length of the CDR3 is 12 residues. V gave up 3 bases and J gave up 7 bases, with 7 bases separating them. Here the CDR3 DNA reads TGTGCCAGCAGTTTGGGGACAAATGAGCAGTTCTTC. Translating it yields CASSLGTNEQFF.

This clonotype was seen a single time. The chain uses TRBV6-1 and TRBJ2-7; tentative D call: TRBD1 (5 bases). CDR1 is MNHNS, CDR2 SASEGT, per germline. CDR3 length equals 15 residues. V lost 6 bases and J lost 0, with 15 bases in between. The CDR3 DNA is TGTGCCAGCAGCTCCTACCGACAGAGCTCCTACGAGCAGTACTTC. It encodes CASSSYRQSSYEQYF.

The chain recombines TRBV10-3 with TRBJ2-7; no firm D call. V was clipped by 3 bases and J by 5 bases, with 11 bases between them. Germline values: CDR1 ENHRY, CDR2 SYGVKD. The CDR3 runs 13 residues. The CDR3 loop is CAISDHGRHEQYF. The CDR3 DNA is TGTGCCATCAGTGACCATGGCCGCCACGAGCAGTACTTC.

By sample share, this clonotype is medium-sized. The chain is built from TRBV6-1 and TRBJ2-2, with 12 bases fitting TRBD2. Germline lookup yields CDR1 MNHNS and CDR2 SASEGT. The CDR3 is made up of 15 amino acids. V lost 7 bases and J lost 4; bases outside the gene matches: 4. CDR3 bases: TGTGCCAGCATGAGGGGACTAGCGGGCACCGGGGAGCTGTTTTTT. Protein product: CASMRGLAGTGELFF.